This TCR beta chain was recovered during a study of cytomegalovirus exposure and HLA in healthy donors. Notes on the study in general: A list of approximately 160 TCR beta chains associated with cytomegalovirus was given. Some highly shared sequence variants likely arose as a pipeline artifact. In an earlier analysis, about 90% or about 30%: the productive usage of most TCR beta V segments.

The study ran its PCR with 60 Vbeta and 13 Jbeta primers. The protocol was immunoSEQ multiplex PCR, while the TCRdb copy is restricted to in-frame clones and leaves out a portion. The sample has under 35,000 clones. This clone is labeled medium-sized based on frequency. Its antigen remains unidentified. The germline V and J ends were trimmed by 8 bases and 2 bases, with 13 bases remaining between them. Germline CDR1 and CDR2: SNHLY and FYNNEI. CDR3 length: 13 amino acids. This TCR was sampled from a man aged 25-45 years in good health and CMV-seronegative. The chain uses TRBV2 and TRBJ2-7, with D possibly matching TRBD2 (5 bases). The material sequenced was PBMCs. The CDR3 here is CASGGVFTYEQYF. As DNA, the CDR3 is TGTGCCAGCGGAGGCGTGTTTACCTACGAGCAGTACTTC.